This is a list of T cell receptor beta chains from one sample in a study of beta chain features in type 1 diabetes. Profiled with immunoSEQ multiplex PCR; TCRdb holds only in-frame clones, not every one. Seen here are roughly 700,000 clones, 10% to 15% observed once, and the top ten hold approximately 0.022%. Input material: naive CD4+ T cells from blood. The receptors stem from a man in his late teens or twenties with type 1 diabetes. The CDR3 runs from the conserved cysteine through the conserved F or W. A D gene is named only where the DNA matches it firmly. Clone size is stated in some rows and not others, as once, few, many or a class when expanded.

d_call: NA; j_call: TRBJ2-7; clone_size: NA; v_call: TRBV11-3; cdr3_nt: TGTGCCAGCAGCCTCACAGGGAACGAGCAGTACTTC; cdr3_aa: CASSLTGNEQYF
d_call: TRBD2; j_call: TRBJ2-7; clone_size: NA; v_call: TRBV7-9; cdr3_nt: TGTGCCAGCAGCCAAAGGATGGGGACTAGCGGCGAGCAGTACTTC; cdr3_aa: CASSQRMGTSGEQYF
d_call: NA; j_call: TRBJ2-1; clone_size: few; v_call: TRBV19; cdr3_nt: TGTGCCAGTAGGAGCGGGACAGCCTACAATGAGCAGTTCTTC; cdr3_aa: CASRSGTAYNEQFF
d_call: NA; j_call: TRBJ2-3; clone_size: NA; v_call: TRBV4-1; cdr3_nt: TGCGCCAGCAGCCGCTCGGGCACTCTGACTATTGCAGATACGCAGTATTTT; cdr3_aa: CASSRSGTLTIADTQYF
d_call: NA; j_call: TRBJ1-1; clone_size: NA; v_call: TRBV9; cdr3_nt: TGTGCCAGCAGAAGGTCAGACACCCAGAACACTGAAGCTTTCTTT; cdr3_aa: CASRRSDTQNTEAFF
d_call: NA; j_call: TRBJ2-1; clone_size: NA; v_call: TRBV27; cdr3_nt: TGTGCCAGTCGAGAACGGATTTACAATGAGCAGTTCTTC; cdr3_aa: CASRERIYNEQFF
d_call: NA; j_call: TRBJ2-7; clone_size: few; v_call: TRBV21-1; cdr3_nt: TGTGCCAGCGCTATGAGGCCAGGGCCCCCCTACGAGCAGTACTTC; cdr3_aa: CASAMRPGPPYEQYF
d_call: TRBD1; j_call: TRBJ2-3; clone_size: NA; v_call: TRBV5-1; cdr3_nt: TGCGCCAGCAGCTTGGCCGAGGGGGCCGGAGATACGCAGTATTTT; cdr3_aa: CASSLAEGAGDTQYF
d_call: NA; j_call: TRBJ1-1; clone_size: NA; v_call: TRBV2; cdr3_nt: TGTGCCAGCAGTGACCCGAACACTGAAGCTTTCTTT; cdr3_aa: CASSDPNTEAFF
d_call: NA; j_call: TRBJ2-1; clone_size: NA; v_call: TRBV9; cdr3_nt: TGTGCCAGCAGCGTAGCTTCAGACAGGCCGCAGTTCTTC; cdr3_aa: CASSVASDRPQFF
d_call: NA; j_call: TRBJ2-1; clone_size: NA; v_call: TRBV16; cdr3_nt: TGTGCCAGCATACCAATTTACGGGGGCACCTACAATGAGCAGTTCTTC; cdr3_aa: CASIPIYGGTYNEQFF
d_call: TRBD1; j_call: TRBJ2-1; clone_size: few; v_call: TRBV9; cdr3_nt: TGTGCCAGCAGCGCTTTACCGGGACAGGGAATAGAGCAGTTCTTC; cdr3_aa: CASSALPGQGIEQFF
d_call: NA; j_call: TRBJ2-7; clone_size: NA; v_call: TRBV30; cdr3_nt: TGTGCCATACAGGGTGGGGGCGGCTACGAGCAGTACTTC; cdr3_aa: CAIQGGGGYEQYF
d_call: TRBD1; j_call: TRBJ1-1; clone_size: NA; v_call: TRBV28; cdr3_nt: TGTGCCAGCCGTACCGGGGGACAGGGGGTCACTGAAGCTTTCTTT; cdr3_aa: CASRTGGQGVTEAFF
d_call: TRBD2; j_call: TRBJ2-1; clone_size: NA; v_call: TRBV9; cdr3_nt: TGTGCCAGCACCCAACTAGCGGGGGCTAACAATGAGCAGTTCTTC; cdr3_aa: CASTQLAGANNEQFF
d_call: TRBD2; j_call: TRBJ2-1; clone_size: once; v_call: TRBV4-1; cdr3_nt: TGCGCCAGCAGCCAAGGATGGGGACTAGCGGGGGGCGATGAGCAGTTCTTC; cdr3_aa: CASSQGWGLAGGDEQFF
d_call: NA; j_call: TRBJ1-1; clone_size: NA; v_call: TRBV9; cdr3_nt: TGTGCCAGCAGCGCCGGACAGCCGAACACTGAAGCTTTCTTT; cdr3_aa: CASSAGQPNTEAFF
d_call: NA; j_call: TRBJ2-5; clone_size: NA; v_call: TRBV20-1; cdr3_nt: TGCAGTACTCCAGAGACCCAGTACTTC; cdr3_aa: CSTPETQYF
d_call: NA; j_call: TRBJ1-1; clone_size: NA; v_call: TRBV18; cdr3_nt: TGTGCCAGCTCACCACTCTTAAATTCTGAAGCTTTCTTT; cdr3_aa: CASSPLLNSEAFF
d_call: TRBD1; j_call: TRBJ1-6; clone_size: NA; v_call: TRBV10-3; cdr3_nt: TGTGCCATCAGTGAACCGGGACAGGGTGTGAATTCACCCCTCCACTTT; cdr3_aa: CAISEPGQGVNSPLHF
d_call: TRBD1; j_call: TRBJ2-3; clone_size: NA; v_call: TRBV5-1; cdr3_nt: TGCGCCAGCAGCTCCGGGACAGACACAGATACGCAGTATTTT; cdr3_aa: CASSSGTDTDTQYF
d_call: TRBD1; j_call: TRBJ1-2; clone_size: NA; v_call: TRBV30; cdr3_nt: TGTGCCTGGAGTGGGCAGGGGGCAAGTGGCTACACCTTC; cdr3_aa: CAWSGQGASGYTF
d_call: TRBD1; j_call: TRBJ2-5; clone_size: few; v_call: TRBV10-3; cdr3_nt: TGTGCCATCAGAACCGGGACAGGGATCGAGACCCAGTACTTC; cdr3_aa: CAIRTGTGIETQYF
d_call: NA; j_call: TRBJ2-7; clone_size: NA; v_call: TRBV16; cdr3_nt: TGTGCCAGCAGCCAAGGAACAGGGTCCTACGAGCAGTACTTC; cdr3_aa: CASSQGTGSYEQYF
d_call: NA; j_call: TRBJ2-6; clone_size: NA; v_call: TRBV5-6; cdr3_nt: TGTGCCAGCAGCTGGTGGCGCTCTGGGGCCAACGTCCTGACTTTC; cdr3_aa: CASSWWRSGANVLTF
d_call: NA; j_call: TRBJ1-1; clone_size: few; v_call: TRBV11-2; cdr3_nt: TGTGCCAGCAGCTTATTGGCAGGGCAGTTTCCTACTGAAGCTTTCTTT; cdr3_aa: CASSLLAGQFPTEAFF
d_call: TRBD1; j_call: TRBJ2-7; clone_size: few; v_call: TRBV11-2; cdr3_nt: TGTGCCAGCAGCTTAGATAGGGGCCGGGACAGAATTTACGAGCAGTACTTC; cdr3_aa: CASSLDRGRDRIYEQYF
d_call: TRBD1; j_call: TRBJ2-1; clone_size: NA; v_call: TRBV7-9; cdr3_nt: TGTGCCAGCAGGGCCGGGACAGGGGTCTACAATGAGCAGTTCTTC; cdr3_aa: CASRAGTGVYNEQFF
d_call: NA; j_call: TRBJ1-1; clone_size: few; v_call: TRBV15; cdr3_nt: TGTGCCACCAGCAGTGGGGGAGAGGAAACTGAAGCTTTCTTT; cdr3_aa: CATSSGGEETEAFF
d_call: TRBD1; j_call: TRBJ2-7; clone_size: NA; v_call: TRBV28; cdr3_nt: TGTGCCAGCAGTTTTCCCCCCGGACAGGGTTACGAGCAGTACTTC; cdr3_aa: CASSFPPGQGYEQYF
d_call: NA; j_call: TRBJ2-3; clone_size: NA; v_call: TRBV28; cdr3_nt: TGTGCCAGCAGTTTATGGCAGGACGAGGCAGATACGCAGTATTTT; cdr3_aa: CASSLWQDEADTQYF
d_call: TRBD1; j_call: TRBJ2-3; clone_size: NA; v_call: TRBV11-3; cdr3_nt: TGTGCCAGCAGCTCGAGGGACAGACTGGGGACAGATACGCAGTATTTT; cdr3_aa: CASSSRDRLGTDTQYF
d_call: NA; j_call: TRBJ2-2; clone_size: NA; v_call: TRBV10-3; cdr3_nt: TGTGCCATCAGTGAGTCCGGGGACACCGGGGAGCTGTTTTTT; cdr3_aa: CAISESGDTGELFF
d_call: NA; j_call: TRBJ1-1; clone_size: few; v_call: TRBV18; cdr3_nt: TGTGCCAGCTCACATTCGGGGGGGCTGGACACTGAAGCTTTCTTT; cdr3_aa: CASSHSGGLDTEAFF
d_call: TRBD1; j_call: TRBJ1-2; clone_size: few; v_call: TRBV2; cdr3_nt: TGTGCCAGCAGCCTGATCCCGGGACAGGGAGAGGGCTACACCTTC; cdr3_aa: CASSLIPGQGEGYTF
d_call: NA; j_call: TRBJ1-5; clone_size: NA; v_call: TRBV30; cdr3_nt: TGTGCCTGGAGTGTAATACAGGGAGGTCAGCCCCAGCATTTT; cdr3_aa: CAWSVIQGGQPQHF
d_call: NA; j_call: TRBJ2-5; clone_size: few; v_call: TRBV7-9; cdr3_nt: TGTGCCAGCAGCTTAGCTACGGAGACCCAGTACTTC; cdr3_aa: CASSLATETQYF
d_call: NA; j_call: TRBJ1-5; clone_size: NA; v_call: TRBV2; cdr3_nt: TGTGCCAGCAGTGACAGGCTAAATCAGCCCCAGCATTTT; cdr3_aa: CASSDRLNQPQHF
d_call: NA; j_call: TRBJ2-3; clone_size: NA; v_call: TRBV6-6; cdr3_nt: TGTGCCAGCAGTTACGGTCCGGTCACAGATACGCAGTATTTT; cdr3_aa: CASSYGPVTDTQYF
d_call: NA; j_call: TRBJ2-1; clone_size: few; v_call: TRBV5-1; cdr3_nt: TGCGCCAGCAGCTTGGGGGGCCACTACAATGAGCAGTTCTTC; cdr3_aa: CASSLGGHYNEQFF